This T cell receptor (beta chain) was sequenced during a study of cytomegalovirus exposure and HLA in healthy donors. Study results and limitations: It is likely that the observed cluster of highly shared sequence variants was a sequencing artifact. It was reported that the classifier diagnosed cytomegalovirus status with high specificity and sensitivity in both the original and validation cohorts. Only CMV serostatus was available as immune exposure information. Among TCR beta chains, those listed as cytomegalovirus-associated numbered about 150.

Turning to this clone: Its antigen is currently unknown.

Researchers ran the PCR with 60 Vbeta and 13 Jbeta primers. Clones were read by immunoSEQ multiplex PCR, and TCRdb kept only the in-frame ones, dropping some. The sample includes about 140,000 clones, 65% to 70% seen only once; the top ten take about 9.4%. The TCR sequence derives from a man aged 25 to 45 in good health and CMV-seropositive. The specimen sequenced was PBMCs.

CDR3 DNA: TGTGCCAGCACCCCGGGCCAAGAGACCCAGTACTTC. It encodes CASTPGQETQYF. V and J are TRBV2 and TRBJ2-5; no clear D. Germline V gives CDR1 SNHLY, CDR2 FYNNEI. CDR3 length: 12 amino acids. The ends were cut back, 7 bases at V and 1 base at J, with 7 bases in the middle.